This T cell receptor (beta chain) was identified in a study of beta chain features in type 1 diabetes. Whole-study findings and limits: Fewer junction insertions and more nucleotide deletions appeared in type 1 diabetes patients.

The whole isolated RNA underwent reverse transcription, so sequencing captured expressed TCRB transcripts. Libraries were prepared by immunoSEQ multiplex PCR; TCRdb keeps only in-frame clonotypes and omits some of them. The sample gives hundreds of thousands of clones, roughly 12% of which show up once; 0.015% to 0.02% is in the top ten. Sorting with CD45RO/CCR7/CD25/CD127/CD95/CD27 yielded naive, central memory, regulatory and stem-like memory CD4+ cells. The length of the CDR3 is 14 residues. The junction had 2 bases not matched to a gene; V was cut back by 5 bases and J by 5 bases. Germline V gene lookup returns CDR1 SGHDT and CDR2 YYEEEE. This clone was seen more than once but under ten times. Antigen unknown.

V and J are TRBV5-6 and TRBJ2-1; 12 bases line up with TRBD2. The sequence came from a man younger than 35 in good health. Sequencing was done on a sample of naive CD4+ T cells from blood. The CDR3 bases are TGTGCCAGCAGGACTAGCGGGGGAGACAATGAGCAGTTCTTC. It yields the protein CASRTSGGDNEQFF.